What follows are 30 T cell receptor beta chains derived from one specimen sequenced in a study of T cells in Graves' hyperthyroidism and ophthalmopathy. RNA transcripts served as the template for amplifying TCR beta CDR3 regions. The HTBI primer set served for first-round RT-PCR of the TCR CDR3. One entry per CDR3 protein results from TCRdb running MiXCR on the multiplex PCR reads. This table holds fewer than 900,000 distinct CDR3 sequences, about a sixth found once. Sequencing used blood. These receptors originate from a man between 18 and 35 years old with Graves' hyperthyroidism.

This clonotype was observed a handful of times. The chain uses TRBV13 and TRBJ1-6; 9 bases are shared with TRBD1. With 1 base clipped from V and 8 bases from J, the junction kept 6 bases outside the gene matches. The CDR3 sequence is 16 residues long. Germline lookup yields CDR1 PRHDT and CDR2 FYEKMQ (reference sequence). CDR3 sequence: CASSLDRQGVDSPLHF. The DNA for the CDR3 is TGTGCCAGCAGCTTAGACCGACAGGGGGTTGATTCACCCCTCCACTTT.

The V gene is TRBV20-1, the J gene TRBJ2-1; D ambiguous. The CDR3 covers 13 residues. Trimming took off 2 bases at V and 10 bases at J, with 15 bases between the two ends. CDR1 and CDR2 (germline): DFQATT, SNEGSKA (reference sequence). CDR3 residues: CSARPPSTREQFF. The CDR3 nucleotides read TGCAGTGCTAGACCCCCTAGTACGCGAGAGCAGTTCTTC.

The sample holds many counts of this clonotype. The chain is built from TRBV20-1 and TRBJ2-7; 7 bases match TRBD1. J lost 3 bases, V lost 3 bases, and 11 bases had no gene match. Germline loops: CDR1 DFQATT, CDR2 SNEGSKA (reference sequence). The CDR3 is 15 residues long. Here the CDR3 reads CSARGWTGPDYEQYF. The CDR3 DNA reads TGCAGTGCTAGGGGCTGGACAGGCCCTGACTACGAGCAGTACTTC.

The CDR3 nucleotides are TGTGCTAGTGGTTTGGGGCTCCTTCACGGCGAGCAGTACTTC. This codes for CASGLGLLHGEQYF. The chain carries TRBV12-5 and TRBJ2-7; D is uncertain. This CDR3 has 14 amino acids. V lost 1 base, J lost 6 bases, and 13 bases lay in between. CDR1 and CDR2 (germline): LGHNT, FRNRAP. Complete variable domain (other parts from reference TRBV12-5 and TRBJ2-7): DARVTQTPRHKVTEMGQEVTMRCQPILGHNTVFWYRQTMMQGLELLAYFRNRAPLDDSGMPKDRFSAEMPDATLATLKIQPSEPRDSAVYFCASGLGLLHGEQYFGPGTRLTVT.

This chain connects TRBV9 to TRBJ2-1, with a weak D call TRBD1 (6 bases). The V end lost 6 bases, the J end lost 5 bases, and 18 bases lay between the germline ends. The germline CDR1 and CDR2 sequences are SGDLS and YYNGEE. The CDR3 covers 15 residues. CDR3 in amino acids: CASTQTGTNNNEQFF. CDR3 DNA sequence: TGTGCCAGCACCCAAACGGGGACAAATAACAATGAGCAGTTCTTC.

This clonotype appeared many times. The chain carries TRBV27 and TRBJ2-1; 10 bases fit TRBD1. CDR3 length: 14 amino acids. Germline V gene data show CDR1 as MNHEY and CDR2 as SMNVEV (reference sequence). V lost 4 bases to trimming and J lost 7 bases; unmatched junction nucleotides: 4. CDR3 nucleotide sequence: TGTGCCAGCAGTTGGGACAGGGGAGGAAATGAGCAGTTCTTC. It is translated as CASSWDRGGNEQFF.

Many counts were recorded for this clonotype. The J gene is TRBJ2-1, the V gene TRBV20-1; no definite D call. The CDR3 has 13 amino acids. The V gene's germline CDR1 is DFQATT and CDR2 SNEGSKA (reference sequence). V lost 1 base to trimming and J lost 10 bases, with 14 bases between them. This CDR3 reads CSARGLSRSEQFF. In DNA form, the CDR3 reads TGCAGTGCTAGAGGTCTGAGCAGAAGCGAGCAGTTCTTC.

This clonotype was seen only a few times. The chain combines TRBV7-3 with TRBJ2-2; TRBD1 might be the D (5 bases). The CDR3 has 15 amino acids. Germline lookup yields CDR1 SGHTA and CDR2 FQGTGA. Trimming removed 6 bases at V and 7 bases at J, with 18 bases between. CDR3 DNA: TGTGCCAGCAGGCCCGGTGGGGTAACAGGCGGGGAGCTGTTTTTT. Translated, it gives CASRPGGVTGGELFF.

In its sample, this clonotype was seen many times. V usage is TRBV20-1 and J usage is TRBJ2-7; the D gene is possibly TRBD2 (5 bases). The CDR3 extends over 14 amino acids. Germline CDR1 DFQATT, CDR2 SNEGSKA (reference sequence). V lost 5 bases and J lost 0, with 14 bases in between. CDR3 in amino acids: CSAGLDQSSYEQYF. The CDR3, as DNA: TGCAGTGCTGGACTGGACCAGAGCTCCTACGAGCAGTACTTC.

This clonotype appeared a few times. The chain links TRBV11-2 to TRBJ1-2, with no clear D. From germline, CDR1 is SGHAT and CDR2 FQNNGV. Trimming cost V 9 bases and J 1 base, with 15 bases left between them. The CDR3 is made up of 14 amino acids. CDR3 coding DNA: TGTGCCAGTCGGACCCTAAAGTATAACTATGGCTACACCTTC. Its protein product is CASRTLKYNYGYTF.

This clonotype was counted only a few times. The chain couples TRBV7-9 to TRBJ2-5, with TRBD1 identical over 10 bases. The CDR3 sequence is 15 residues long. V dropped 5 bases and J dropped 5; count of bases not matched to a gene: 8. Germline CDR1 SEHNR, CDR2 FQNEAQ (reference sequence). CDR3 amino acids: CASSKTRDRGETQYF. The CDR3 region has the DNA TGTGCCAGCAGCAAAACCCGGGACAGGGGTGAGACCCAGTACTTC.

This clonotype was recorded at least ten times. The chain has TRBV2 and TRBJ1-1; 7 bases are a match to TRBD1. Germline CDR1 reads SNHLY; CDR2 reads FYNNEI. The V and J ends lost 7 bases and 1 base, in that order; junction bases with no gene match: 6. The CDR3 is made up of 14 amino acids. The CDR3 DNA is TGTGCCAGCACCCAGACAGGGAAGAACACTGAAGCTTTCTTT. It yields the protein CASTQTGKNTEAFF.

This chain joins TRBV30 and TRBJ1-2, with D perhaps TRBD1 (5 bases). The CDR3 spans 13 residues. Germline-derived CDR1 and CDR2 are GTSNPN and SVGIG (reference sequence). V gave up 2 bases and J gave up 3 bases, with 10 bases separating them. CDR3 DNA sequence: TGTGCCTGGAGTCATGACAGTCACTATGGCTACACCTTC. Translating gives CAWSHDSHYGYTF.

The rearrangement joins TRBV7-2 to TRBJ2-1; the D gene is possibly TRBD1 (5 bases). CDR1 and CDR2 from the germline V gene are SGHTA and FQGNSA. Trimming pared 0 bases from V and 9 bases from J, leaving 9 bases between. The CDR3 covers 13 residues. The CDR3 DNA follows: TGTGCCAGCAGCTTAGCGGCAGGGATTGAGCAGTTCTTC. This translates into CASSLAAGIEQFF.

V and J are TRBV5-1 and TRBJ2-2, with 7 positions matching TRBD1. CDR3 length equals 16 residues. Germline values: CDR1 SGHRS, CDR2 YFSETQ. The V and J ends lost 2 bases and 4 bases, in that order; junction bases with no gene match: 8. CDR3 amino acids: CASSLGTARGTGELFF. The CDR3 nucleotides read TGCGCCAGCAGCTTAGGGACAGCCCGTGGCACCGGGGAGCTGTTTTTT.

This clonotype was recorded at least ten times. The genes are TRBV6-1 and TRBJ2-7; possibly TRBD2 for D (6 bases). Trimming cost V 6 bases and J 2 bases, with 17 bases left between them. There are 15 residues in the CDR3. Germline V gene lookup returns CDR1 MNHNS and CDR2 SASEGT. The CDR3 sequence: CASRVAAHTPYEQYF. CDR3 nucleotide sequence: TGTGCCAGCAGAGTAGCGGCCCATACCCCCTACGAGCAGTACTTC.

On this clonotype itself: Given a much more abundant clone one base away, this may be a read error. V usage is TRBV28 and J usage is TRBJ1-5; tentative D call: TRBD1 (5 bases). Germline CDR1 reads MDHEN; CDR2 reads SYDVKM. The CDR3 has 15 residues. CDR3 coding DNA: TGTGTCAGCAGTTTAATGGGGGGAGGGAATCAGCCCCAGCATTTT. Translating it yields CVSSLMGGGNQPQHF.

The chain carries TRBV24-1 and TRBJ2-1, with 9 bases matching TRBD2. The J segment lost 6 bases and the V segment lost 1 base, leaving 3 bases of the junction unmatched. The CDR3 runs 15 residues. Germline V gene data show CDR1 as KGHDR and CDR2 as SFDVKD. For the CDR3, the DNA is TGTGCCACCAGTGATTTCAAGCGGGAGGTCAATGAGCAGTTCTTC. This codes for CATSDFKREVNEQFF.

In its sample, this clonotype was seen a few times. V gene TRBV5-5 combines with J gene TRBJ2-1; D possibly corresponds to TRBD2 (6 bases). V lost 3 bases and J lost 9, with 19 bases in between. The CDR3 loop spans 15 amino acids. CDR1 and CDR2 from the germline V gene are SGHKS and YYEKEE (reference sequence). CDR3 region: CASSSLREKHGEQFF. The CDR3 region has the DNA TGTGCCAGCAGCTCTCTCCGGGAGAAACACGGTGAGCAGTTCTTC.

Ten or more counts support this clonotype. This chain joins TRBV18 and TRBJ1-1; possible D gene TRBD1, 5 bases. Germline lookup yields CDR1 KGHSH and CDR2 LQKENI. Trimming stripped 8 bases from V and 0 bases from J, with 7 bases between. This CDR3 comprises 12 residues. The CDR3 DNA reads TGTGCCAGCCGGACATTGAACACTGAAGCTTTCTTT. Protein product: CASRTLNTEAFF.

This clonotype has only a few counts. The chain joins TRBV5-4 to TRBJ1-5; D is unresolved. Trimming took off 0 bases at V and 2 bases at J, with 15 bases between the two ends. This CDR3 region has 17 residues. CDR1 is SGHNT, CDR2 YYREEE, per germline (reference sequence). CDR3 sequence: CASSLGPHPYCNQPQHF. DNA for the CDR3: TGTGCCAGCAGCTTGGGACCACACCCCTACTGCAATCAGCCCCAGCATTTT.

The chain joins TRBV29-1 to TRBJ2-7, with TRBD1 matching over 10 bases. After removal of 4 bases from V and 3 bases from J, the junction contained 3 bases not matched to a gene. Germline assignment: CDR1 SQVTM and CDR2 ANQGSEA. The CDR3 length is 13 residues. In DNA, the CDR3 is TGCAGCGTTGGGACAGGGGGTTTCTACGAGCAGTACTTC. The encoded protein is CSVGTGGFYEQYF.

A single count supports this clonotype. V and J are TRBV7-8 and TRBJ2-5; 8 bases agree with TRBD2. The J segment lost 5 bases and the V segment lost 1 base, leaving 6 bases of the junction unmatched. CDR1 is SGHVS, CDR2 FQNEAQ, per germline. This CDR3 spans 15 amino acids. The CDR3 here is CASSLGRGAGETQYF. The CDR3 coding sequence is TGTGCCAGCAGCTTAGGGCGGGGGGCGGGTGAGACCCAGTACTTC. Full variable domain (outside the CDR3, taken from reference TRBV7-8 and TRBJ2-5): GAGVSQSPRYKVAKRGQDVALRCDPISGHVSLFWYQQALGQGPEFLTYFQNEAQLDKSGLPSDRFFAERPEGSVSTLKIQRTQQEDSAVYLCASSLGRGAGETQYFGPGTRLLVL.

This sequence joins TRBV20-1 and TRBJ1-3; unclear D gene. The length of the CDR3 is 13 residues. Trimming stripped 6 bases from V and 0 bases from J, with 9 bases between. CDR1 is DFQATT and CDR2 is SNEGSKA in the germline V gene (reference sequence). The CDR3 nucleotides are TGCAGTGCCCGGGCCCCCTCTGGAAACACCATATATTTT. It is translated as CSARAPSGNTIYF.

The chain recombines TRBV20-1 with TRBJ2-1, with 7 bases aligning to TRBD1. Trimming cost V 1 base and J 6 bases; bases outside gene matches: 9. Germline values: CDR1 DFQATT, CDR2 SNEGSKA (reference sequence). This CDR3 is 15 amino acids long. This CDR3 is CSARVTGQFFNEQFF. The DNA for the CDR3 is TGCAGTGCTAGAGTAACGGGACAGTTTTTCAATGAGCAGTTCTTC.

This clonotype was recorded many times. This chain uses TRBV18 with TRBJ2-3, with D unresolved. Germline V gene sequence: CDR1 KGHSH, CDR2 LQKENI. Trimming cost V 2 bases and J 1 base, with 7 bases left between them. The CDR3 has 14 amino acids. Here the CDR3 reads CASSPTIGTDTQYF. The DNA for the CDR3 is TGTGCCAGCTCACCAACGATTGGCACAGATACGCAGTATTTT.

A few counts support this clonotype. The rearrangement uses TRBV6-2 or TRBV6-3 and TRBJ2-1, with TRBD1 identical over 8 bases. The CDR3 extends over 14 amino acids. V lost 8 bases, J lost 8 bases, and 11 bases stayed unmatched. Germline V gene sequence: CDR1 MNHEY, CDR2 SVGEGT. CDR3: CASSVTGAGDEQFF. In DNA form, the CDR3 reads TGTGCCAGCTCAGTGACAGGGGCAGGCGATGAGCAGTTCTTC.

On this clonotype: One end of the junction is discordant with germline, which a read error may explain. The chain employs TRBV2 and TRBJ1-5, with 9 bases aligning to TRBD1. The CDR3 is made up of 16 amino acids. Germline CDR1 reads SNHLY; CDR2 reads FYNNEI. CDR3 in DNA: TGTGCCAGCAGTGGATACAACAGGGGGCCTGGCCAGCCCAAGCATTTT. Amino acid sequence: CASSGYNRGPGQPKHF.

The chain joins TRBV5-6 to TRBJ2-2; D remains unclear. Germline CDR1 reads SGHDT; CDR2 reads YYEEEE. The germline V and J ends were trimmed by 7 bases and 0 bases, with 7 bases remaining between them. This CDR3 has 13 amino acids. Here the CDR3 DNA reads TGTGCCAGCCACCCAACGAACACCGGGGAGCTGTTTTTT. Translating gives CASHPTNTGELFF.

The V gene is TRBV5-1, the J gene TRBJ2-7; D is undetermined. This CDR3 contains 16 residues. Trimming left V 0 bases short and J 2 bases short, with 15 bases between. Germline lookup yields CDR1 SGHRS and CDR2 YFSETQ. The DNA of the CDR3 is TGCGCCAGCAGCTTGGCCGGGCTCAGAGTCCCCTACGAGCAGTACTTC. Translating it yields CASSLAGLRVPYEQYF.